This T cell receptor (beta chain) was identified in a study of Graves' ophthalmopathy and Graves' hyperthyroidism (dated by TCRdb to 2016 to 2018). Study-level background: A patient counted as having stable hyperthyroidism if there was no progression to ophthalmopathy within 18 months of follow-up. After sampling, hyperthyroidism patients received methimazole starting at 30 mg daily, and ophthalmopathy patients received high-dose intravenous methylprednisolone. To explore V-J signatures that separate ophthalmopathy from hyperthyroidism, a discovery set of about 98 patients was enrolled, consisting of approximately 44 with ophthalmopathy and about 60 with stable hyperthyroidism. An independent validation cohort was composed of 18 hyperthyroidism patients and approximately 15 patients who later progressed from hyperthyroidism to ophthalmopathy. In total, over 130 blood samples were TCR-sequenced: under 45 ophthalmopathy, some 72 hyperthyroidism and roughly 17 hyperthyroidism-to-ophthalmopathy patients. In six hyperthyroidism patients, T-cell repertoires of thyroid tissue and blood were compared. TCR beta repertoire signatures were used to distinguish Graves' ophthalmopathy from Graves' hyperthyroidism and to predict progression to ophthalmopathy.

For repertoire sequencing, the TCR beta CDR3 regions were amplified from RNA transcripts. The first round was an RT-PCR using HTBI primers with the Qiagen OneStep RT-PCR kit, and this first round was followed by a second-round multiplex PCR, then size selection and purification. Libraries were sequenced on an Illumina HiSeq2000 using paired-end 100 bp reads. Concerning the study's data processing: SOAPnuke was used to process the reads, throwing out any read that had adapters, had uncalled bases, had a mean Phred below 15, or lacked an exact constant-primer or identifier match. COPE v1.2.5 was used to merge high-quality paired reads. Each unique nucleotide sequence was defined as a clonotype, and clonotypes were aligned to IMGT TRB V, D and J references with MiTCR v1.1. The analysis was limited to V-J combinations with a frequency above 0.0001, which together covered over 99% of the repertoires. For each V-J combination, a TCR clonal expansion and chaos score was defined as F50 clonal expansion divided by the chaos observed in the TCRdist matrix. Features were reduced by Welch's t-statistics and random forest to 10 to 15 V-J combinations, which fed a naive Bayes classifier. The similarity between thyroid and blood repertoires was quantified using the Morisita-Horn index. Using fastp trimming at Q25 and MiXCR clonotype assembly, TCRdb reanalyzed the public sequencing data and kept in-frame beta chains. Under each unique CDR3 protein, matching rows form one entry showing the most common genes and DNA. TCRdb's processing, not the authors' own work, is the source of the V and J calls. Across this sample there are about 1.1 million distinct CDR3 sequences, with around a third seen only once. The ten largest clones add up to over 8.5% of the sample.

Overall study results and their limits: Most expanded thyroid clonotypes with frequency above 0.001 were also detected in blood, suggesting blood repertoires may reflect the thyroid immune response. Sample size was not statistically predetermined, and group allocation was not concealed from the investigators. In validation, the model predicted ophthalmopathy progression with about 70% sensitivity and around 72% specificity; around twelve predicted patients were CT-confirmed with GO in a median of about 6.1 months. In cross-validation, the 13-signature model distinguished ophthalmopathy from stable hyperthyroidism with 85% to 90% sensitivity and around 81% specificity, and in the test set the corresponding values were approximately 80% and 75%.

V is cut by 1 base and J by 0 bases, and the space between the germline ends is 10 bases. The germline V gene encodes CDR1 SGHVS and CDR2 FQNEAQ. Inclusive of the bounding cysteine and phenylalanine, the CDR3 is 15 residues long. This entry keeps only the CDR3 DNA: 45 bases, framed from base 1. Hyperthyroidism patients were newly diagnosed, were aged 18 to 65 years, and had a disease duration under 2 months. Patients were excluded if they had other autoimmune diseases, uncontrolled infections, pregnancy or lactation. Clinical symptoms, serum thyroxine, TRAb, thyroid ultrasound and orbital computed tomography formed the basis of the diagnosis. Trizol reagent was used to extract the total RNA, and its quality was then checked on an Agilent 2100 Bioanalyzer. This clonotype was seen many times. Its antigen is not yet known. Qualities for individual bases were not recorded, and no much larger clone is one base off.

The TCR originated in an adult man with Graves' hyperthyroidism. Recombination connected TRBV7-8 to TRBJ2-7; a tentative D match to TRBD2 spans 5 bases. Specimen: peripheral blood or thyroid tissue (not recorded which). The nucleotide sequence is TGTGCCAGCAGCTTAGGGATAGGGAGCTCCTACGAGCAGTACTTC. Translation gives CASSLGIGSSYEQYF.